This TCR beta chain comes out of a study of CD8 T cells in Susac syndrome. This clonotype has a single count. V was shortened by 5 bases and J by 9 bases, with 14 bases between the two germline ends. CDR3 length equals 12 residues. Germline V lookup: CDR1 MNHEY, CDR2 SMNVEV (reference sequence). RNA totalling about 0.5 to 1 ug underwent reverse transcription with random hexamers. The authors amplified TCR beta CDR3 across 54 Vbeta and 13 Jbeta using immunoSEQ multiplex PCR. Using its own MiXCR run on the immunoSEQ multiplex PCR reads, TCRdb lists one record per CDR3 protein. The sample consists of about 200,000 distinct CDR3 sequences, nearly 95% of them appearing once. TCR beta sequencing was performed on blood CD8+ and CD4+ T cells. TEMRA cells were FACS-enriched, while CD8+ and CD4+ T cells were negatively isolated.

The sequenced material came from CD4+ T cells from PBMCs. The V call is TRBV27, the J call TRBJ2-7; D not certain. This TCR came from a human donor with multiple sclerosis. The DNA for the CDR3 is TGTGCCAGCAGTGAGACTCGGGTTGGGCAGTACTTC. The encoded protein is CASSETRVGQYF.